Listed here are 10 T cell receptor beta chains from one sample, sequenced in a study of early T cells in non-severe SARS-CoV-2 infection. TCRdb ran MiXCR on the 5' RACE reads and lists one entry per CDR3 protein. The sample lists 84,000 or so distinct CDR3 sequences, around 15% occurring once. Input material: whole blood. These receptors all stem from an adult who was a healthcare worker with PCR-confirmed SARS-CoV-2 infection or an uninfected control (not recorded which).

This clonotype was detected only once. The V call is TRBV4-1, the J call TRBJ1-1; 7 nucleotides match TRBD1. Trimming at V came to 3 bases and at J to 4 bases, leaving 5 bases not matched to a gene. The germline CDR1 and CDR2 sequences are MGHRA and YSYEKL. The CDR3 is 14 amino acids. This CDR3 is CASSHNTGVTEAFF. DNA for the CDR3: TGCGCCAGCAGCCACAATACAGGGGTCACTGAAGCTTTCTTT.

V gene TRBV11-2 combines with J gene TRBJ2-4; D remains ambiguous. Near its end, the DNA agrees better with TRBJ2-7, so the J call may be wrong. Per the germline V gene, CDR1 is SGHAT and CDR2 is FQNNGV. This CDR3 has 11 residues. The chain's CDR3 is CASSFGREQYF. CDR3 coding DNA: TGTGCCAGCAGCTTTGGGCGCGAGCAGTACTTC.

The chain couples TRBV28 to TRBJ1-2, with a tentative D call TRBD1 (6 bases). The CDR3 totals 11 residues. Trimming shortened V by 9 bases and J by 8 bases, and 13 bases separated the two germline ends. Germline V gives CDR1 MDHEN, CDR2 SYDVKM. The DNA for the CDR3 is TGTGCCAGTCTTACAGGGATCGGCTACACCTTC. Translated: CASLTGIGYTF.

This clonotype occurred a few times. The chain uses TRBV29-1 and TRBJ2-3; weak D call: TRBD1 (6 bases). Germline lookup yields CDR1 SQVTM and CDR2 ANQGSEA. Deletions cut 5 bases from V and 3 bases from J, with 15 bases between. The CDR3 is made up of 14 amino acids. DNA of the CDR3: TGCAGCGTTTTACGTAGGGGGTATACAGATACGCAGTATTTT. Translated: CSVLRRGYTDTQYF.

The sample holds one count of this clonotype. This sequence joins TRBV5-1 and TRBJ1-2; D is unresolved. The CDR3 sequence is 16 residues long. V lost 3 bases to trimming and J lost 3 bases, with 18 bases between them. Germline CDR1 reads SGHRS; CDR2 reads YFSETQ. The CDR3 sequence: CASSSQGRGFDYGYTF. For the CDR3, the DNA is TGCGCCAGCAGCTCCCAAGGCCGGGGATTCGACTATGGCTACACCTTC.

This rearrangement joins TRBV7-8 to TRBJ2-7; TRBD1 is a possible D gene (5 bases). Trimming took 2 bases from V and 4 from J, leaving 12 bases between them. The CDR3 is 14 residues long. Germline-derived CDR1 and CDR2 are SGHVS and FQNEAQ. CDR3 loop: CASSLPRGEYEQYF. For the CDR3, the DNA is TGTGCCAGCAGCTTACCTAGGGGCGAGTACGAGCAGTACTTC.

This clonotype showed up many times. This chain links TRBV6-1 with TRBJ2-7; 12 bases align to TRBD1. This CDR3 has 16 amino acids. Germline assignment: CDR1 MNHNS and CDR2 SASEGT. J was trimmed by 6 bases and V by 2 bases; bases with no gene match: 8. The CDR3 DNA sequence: TGTGCCAGCAGTGAACCTCCGGGACAGGGGGCGCCCGAGCAGTACTTC. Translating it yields CASSEPPGQGAPEQYF.

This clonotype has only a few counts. This chain's CDR3 is CASSQDFGTGELFF. The CDR3 bases are TGTGCCAGCAGCCAAGATTTCGGGACCGGGGAGCTGTTTTTT. This sequence joins TRBV3-1 and TRBJ2-2; D unresolved. CDR3 length: 14 residues. The ends were cut back, 0 bases at V and 5 bases at J, with 7 bases in the middle. Germline V gene lookup returns CDR1 LGHDT and CDR2 YNNKEL (reference sequence).

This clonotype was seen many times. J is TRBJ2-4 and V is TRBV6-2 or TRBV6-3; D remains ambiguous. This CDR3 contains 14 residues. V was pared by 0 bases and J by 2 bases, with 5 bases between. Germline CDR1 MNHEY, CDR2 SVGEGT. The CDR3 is CASSYSGTKNIQYF. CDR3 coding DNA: TGTGCCAGCAGTTACTCGGGGACCAAAAACATTCAGTACTTC.

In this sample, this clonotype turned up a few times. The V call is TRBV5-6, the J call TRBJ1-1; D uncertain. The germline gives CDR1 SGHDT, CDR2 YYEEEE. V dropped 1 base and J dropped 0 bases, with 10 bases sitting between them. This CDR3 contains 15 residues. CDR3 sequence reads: CASSLNQLMNTEAFF. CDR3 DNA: TGTGCCAGCAGCTTGAATCAACTAATGAACACTGAAGCTTTCTTT.